Listed here are 10 T cell receptor beta chains from one sample, sequenced in a study of PD-1 blockade in classical Hodgkin lymphoma. TCRdb's copy holds only in-frame clones and misses some; the assay was immunoSEQ multiplex PCR. The sample includes 99,000 or so clones, over 85% of them seen just once. The time point is: cycle 4 day 1 (C4D1), after 5 to 7 weeks of nivolumab. Every patient was affected by relapse after autologous stem cell transplantation, while exposure to brentuximab vedotin was not uniform. Here the sequenced sample was peripheral blood mononuclear cells (PBMCs), taken before the fourth cycle of nivolumab. These receptors were taken from a human donor with classical Hodgkin lymphoma.

This clone was counted a single time. The chain combines TRBV27 with TRBJ1-2; tentative D call: TRBD1 (5 bases). Trimming removed 1 base from V and 0 bases from J, with 12 bases in between. The CDR3 has 16 amino acids. The germline V gene encodes CDR1 MNHEY and CDR2 SMNVEV (reference sequence). Here the CDR3 DNA reads TGTGCCAGCAGTTTATATTATGGGGGAGCTAACTATGGCTACACCTTC. Translation: CASSLYYGGANYGYTF.

The CDR3 loop is CASSVGLAGARDTQYF. The CDR3, as DNA: TGTGCCAGCAGCGTGGGACTAGCGGGAGCCCGAGATACGCAGTATTTT. The V and J genes are TRBV5-4 and TRBJ2-3; 14 nucleotides match TRBD2. The CDR3 is made up of 16 amino acids. V was pared by 4 bases and J by 5 bases, with 6 bases of the junction left unmatched. CDR1 is SGHNT, CDR2 YYREEE, per germline (reference sequence).

The chain employs TRBV18 and TRBJ2-7, with 12 bases fitting TRBD2. V lost 6 bases to trimming and J lost 1 base; unmatched junction nucleotides: 4. There are 15 residues in the CDR3. In germline, CDR1 is KGHSH, CDR2 LQKENI. The CDR3 DNA sequence: TGTGCCAGCTCGGAACTAGCGGGAGGTTCCTACGAGCAGTACTTC. Its translation is CASSELAGGSYEQYF.

The chain is built from TRBV29-1 and TRBJ2-1, with 7 bases matching TRBD2. CDR1 and CDR2 (germline): SQVTM, ANQGSEA. V lost 4 bases to trimming and J lost 0 bases; unmatched junction nucleotides: 3. The CDR3 has 14 residues. The CDR3: CSVVERDSYNEQFF. CDR3 sequence (DNA): TGCAGCGTTGTGGAGCGGGACTCCTACAATGAGCAGTTCTTC.

J is TRBJ1-2 and V is TRBV6-1, with D perhaps TRBD1 (5 bases). V was clipped by 7 bases and J by 7 bases, with 19 bases between them. Germline V gene lookup returns CDR1 MNHNS and CDR2 SASEGT. The CDR3 extends over 14 amino acids. The DNA of the CDR3 is TGTGCCAGCATACTAGATGGGGACTATCCTGGCTACACCTTC. This codes for CASILDGDYPGYTF.

J is TRBJ1-1 and V is TRBV20-1, with TRBD1 as a possible D gene (5 bases). CDR1 and CDR2 from the germline V gene are DFQATT and SNEGSKA (reference sequence). This CDR3 has 11 amino acids. The ends were cut back, 5 bases at V and 10 bases at J, with 14 bases in the middle. The chain's CDR3 is CSARQYYSAFF. Written as DNA, the CDR3 is TGCAGTGCTCGACAGTACTATTCAGCTTTCTTT.

The CDR3 DNA reads as TGTGCCAGCTCGAGACAGGGGTACAATGAGCAGTTCTTC. It yields the protein CASSRQGYNEQFF. The chain combines TRBV27 with TRBJ2-1; 8 bases align to TRBD1. The CDR3 runs 13 residues. Germline V gene sequence: CDR1 MNHEY, CDR2 SMNVEV (reference sequence). J lost 4 bases, V lost 8 bases, and 4 bases had no gene match.

V gene TRBV2 combines with J gene TRBJ2-5; 10 bases are shared with TRBD2. The J call may not be correct, given that the DNA end is closer to TRBJ2-7. Germline V lookup: CDR1 SNHLY, CDR2 FYNNEI. The CDR3 length is 14 residues. CDR3 region: CASILLAGVREQYF. The CDR3 nucleotides read TGTGCCAGTATACTTCTAGCGGGAGTGCGCGAGCAGTACTTC.

The chain couples TRBV5-1 to TRBJ2-7; TRBD2 matches 15 bases. CDR1 is SGHRS, CDR2 YFSETQ, per germline. V trimming: 4 bases; J trimming: 5 bases; junction bases outside the gene matches: 7. This CDR3 is 16 amino acids long. In nucleotides, the CDR3 is TGCGCCAGCAGCCCCAGGACTAGCGGGAGGGCCGACGAGCAGTACTTC. This translates into CASSPRTSGRADEQYF.

The chain carries TRBV11-2 and TRBJ2-1; D may be TRBD1 or TRBD2 (6 bases each). The V and J ends lost 1 base and 6 bases respectively, with 19 bases between them. The germline V gene encodes CDR1 SGHAT and CDR2 FQNNGV. The CDR3 is 17 residues long. The CDR3 protein is CASSLGSLGGKGNEQFF. The CDR3 region has the DNA TGTGCCAGCAGCTTAGGTAGCTTAGGGGGGAAAGGCAATGAGCAGTTCTTC.